This TCR beta chain came from a study of post-analysis software for immune sequencing data. Study-level points and caveats: Under F measure analysis, samples from one preparation batch co-clustered strongly. Patients carried roughly 5 TRBV segments more frequently than controls did, and TRBV5-6, TRBV5-1 and TRBV20-1 were among them.

CDR3 length: 15 residues. Germline V gene data show CDR1 as KGHSH and CDR2 as LQKENI. Trimming cost V 3 bases and J 0 bases; bases outside gene matches: 4. This clonotype was detected a few times. What it binds is unknown. The library was made from cDNA and included unique molecular identifiers. TCRdb processed the PCR reads anew with MiXCR; each CDR3 protein has one entry. Seen here are about 200,000 distinct CDR3 sequences, approximately 30% observed once, and the top ten hold about 3.4%. The source of this sequence is a girl aged 2-17 years with multiple sclerosis. The V call is TRBV18, the J call TRBJ1-1, with TRBD1 matching 7 bases. The material sequenced was blood. The CDR3 DNA sequence: TGTGCCAGCTCACCCACAGGGGTGTTGAACACTGAAGCTTTCTTT. It translates to CASSPTGVLNTEAFF.